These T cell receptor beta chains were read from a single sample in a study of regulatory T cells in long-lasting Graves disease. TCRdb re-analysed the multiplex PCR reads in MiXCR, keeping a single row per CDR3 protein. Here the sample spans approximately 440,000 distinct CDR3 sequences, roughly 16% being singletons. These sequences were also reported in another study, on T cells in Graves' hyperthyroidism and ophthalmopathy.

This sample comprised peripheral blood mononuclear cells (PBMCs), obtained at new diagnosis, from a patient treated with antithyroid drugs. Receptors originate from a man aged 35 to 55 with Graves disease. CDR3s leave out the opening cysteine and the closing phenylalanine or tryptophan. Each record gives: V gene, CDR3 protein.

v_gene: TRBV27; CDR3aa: ASSPHFVAGASYNEQF
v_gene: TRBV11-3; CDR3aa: ASSPQGPGNEQY
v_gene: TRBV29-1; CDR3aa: SVENKGDTQY
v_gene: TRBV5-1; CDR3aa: ASSFGTEGLEAF
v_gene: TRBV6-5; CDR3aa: ASSYGQGASKNIQY
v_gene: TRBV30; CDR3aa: AWSEPGPTYEQY
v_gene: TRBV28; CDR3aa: ASSFRGRVYGYT
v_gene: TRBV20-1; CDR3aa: SARESSSGRAFEQY
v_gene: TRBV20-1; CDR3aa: SARDSYEQY
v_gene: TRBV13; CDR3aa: ASSQAGTIHEQY
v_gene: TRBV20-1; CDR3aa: SVRGGGGETQY
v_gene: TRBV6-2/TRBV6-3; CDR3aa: ASSDTGTVNYEQY
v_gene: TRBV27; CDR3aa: ASSFARRHTNQPQH
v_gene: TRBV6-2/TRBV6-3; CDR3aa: ASSSLAYEQF
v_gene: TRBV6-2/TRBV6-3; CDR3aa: ASSYGRLYNSPLH
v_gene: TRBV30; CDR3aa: AWRSPGLPRRTGELF
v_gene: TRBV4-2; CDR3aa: ASSQVDPIYNEQF
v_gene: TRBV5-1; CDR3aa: ASSMGQGSQETQY
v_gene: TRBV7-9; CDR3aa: ASSPGQGIPAETQY
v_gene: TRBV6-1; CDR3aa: ASSSDRVVGETQY
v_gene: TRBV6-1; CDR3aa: ASRDRDRALYGYT
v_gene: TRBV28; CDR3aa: ASHKQGSSYNEQF
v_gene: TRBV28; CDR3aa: ASRGGAGYEQY
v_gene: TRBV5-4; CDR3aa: ASSSTRTGIQPQH
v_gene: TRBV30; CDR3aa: AWSVLGLGQF
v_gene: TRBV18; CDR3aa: ASSHHRGGAETQY
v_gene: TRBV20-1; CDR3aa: SASQPIAGPYNEQF
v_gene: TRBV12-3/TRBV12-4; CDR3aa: ASSSPDGHNEQF
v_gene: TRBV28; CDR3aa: ASTVTAGAFTDTQY
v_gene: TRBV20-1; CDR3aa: SALRGLIDEQY
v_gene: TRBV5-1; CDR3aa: ASSLEVSGVYNEQF
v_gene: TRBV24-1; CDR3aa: ATAGAGQGRETQY
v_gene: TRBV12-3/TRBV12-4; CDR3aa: ASVGRYNEQF
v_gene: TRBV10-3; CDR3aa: AISRTVNDEQY
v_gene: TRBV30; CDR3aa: AWSVGGSTDTQY
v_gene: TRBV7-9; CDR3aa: ASSLYTGTGELF
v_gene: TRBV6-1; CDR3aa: ASSPGTANTGELF
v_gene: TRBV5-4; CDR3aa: ASSLEYRTNYGYT
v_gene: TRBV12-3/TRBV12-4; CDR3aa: ASSLSGSANTGELF
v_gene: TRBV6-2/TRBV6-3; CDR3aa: ASSYFGTPNTGELF
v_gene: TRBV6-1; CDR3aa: ASSRITLLAGGGDTQY
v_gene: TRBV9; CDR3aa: ASSVTGARETQY
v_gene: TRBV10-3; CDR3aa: AISSPGQGTYEQY
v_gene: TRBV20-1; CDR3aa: SPGGTDTQY
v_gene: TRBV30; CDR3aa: AWSVISTGELF
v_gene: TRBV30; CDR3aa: AWNGNRGKEKLF
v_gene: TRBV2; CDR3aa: ASSGPLGGGNTIY
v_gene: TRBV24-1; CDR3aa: ATSDTRQGEGNEQF
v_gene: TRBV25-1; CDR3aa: ASSELGGTHQPQH
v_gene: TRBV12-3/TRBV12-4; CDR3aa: ASSLSPRGNQPQH